Below, 14 T cell receptor beta chains from the same sample are listed, as sequenced in a study of blood T cell repertoires in COVID-19. The protocol was immunoSEQ multiplex PCR, while the TCRdb copy is restricted to in-frame clones and leaves out a portion. Among under 200,000 clones listed, about 88% were seen once. Sequenced sample: peripheral blood. These receptors originate from a man in his forties with acute or convalescent COVID-19.

The chain combines TRBV30 with TRBJ1-4; perhaps TRBD1 as D (5 bases). V lost 3 bases and J lost 8, with 13 bases in between. The CDR3 has 13 amino acids. CDR1 GTSNPN and CDR2 SVGIG come from the germline V gene (reference sequence). Written as DNA, the CDR3 is TGTGCCTGGAGCGGGGGACTTCACGAAAAACTGTTTTTT. It yields the protein CAWSGGLHEKLFF.

The chain employs TRBV29-1 and TRBJ2-3, with 14 bases fitting TRBD2. Trimming cost V 5 bases and J 0 bases; bases outside gene matches: 10. Germline lookup yields CDR1 SQVTM and CDR2 ANQGSEA. The CDR3 extends over 18 amino acids. In nucleotides, the CDR3 is TGCAGCGTTACCGGACTAGCGGGGGGCCGTTTTAGCACAGATACGCAGTATTTT. It codes for CSVTGLAGGRFSTDTQYF.

The chain couples TRBV30 to TRBJ1-1, with D hard to call. This CDR3 has 11 residues. The V gene's germline CDR1 is GTSNPN and CDR2 SVGIG (reference sequence). V dropped 8 bases and J dropped 5 bases, with 12 bases sitting between them. CDR3 residues: CALIPRTEAFF. In DNA, the CDR3 is TGTGCCCTCATCCCGCGGACTGAAGCTTTCTTT.

The chain links TRBV28 to TRBJ2-3; a possible D gene is TRBD2 (5 bases). The CDR3 covers 13 residues. CDR1 MDHEN and CDR2 SYDVKM come from the germline V gene. Trimming took off 6 bases at V and 1 base at J, with 8 bases between the two ends. Here the CDR3 reads CASSPGGTDTQYF. The CDR3 region has the DNA TGTGCCAGCAGCCCCGGGGGCACAGATACGCAGTATTTT.

This chain links TRBV11-2 with TRBJ2-7; maybe TRBD2 (5 bases). The V gene lost 3 bases and the J gene lost 1 base, with 7 bases spanning the gap. Germline V gene lookup returns CDR1 SGHAT and CDR2 FQNNGV. This CDR3 comprises 13 residues. The CDR3 DNA reads TGTGCCAGCAGCTTTTGGACTTCCTACGAGCAGTACTTC. Its translation is CASSFWTSYEQYF. The full variable domain, completed using reference TRBV11-2 and TRBJ2-7, is EAGVAQSPRYKIIEKRQSVAFWCNPISGHATLYWYQQILGQGPKLLIQFQNNGVVDDSQLPKDRFSAERLKGVDSTLKIQPAKLEDSAVYLCASSFWTSYEQYFGPGTRLTVT.

The chain combines TRBV3-1 (or the pseudogene TRBV3-2) with TRBJ2-1, with 7 positions matching TRBD1. V was clipped by 0 bases and J by 5 bases; unmatched bases: 4. CDR1 is LGHDT, CDR2 YNNKEL, per germline (reference sequence). The CDR3 is 15 residues long. The CDR3 is CASSQEWGQNNEQFF. DNA of the CDR3: TGTGCCAGCAGCCAAGAATGGGGACAGAACAATGAGCAGTTCTTC.

The chain carries TRBV19 and TRBJ2-2; no firm D call. Trimming took 4 bases from V and 1 from J, leaving 4 bases between them. Germline lookup yields CDR1 LNHDA and CDR2 SQIVND (reference sequence). The CDR3 sequence is 13 residues long. CDR3 coding DNA: TGTGCCAGTAGTAAGAGGAACACCGGGGAGCTGTTTTTT. This sequence encodes CASSKRNTGELFF.

The chain links TRBV6-5 to TRBJ2-5, with a tentative D call TRBD2 (6 bases). V was trimmed by 8 bases and J by 1 base, leaving 17 bases between them. Germline loops: CDR1 MNHEY, CDR2 SVGAGI. This CDR3 region has 15 residues. The CDR3 nucleotides are TGTGCCAGCGGATTGGACGGGGGTACCCAAGAGACCCAGTACTTC. It encodes CASGLDGGTQETQYF.

The CDR3 nucleotides read TGTGCCAGCAGTGACGATAGCCGGGACAGGGATAATACTGAAGCTTTCTTT. Translated: CASSDDSRDRDNTEAFF. V is TRBV6-1 and J is TRBJ1-1; TRBD1 matches 9 bases. Looked up from germline, CDR1 is MNHNS and CDR2 is SASEGT. The CDR3 is 17 amino acids. V trimming: 3 bases; J trimming: 5 bases; junction bases outside the gene matches: 13.

The rearrangement links TRBV19 to TRBJ1-1; D gene ambiguous. The ends were cut back, 3 bases at V and 0 bases at J, with 11 bases in the middle. CDR3 length: 15 amino acids. Germline V gives CDR1 LNHDA, CDR2 SQIVND (reference sequence). The CDR3 DNA reads as TGTGCCAGTAGTATCGGGGTCTCAATGAACACTGAAGCTTTCTTT. Its translation: CASSIGVSMNTEAFF.

This sequence joins TRBV7-2 and TRBJ2-1; a weak D match, TRBD1 (5 bases). Trimming shortened V by 5 bases and J by 6 bases, and 14 bases separated the two germline ends. The CDR3 has 14 residues. Germline V gene data show CDR1 as SGHTA and CDR2 as FQGNSA. The CDR3: CASSPMRQGNEQFF. The CDR3 DNA reads TGTGCCAGCAGCCCGATGCGCCAGGGCAATGAGCAGTTCTTC. The entire variable domain, with the rest obtained from reference TRBV7-2 and TRBJ2-1, is as follows: GAGVSQSPSNKVTEKGKDVELRCDPISGHTALYWYRQSLGQGLEFLIYFQGNSAPDKSGLPSDRFSAERTGGSVSTLTIQRTQQEDSAVYLCASSPMRQGNEQFFGPGTRLTVL.

V usage is TRBV2 and J usage is TRBJ2-2; TRBD1 matches at 7 bases. With V trimmed by 2 bases and J by 4 bases, 7 bases remained unmatched. Germline V lookup: CDR1 SNHLY, CDR2 FYNNEI. The CDR3 sequence is 16 residues long. This chain's CDR3 is CASSELSQGITGELFF. CDR3 DNA sequence: TGTGCCAGCAGTGAATTATCACAGGGGATCACCGGGGAGCTGTTTTTT.

The chain recombines TRBV21-1 with TRBJ1-5. TRBV21-1 is given as a pseudogene. The CDR3 contains 16 residues. CDR3 amino acids: CASSKEHGERNQPQHF. DNA of the CDR3: TGTGCCAGCAGCAAAGAACACGGGGAACGGAATCAGCCCCAGCATTTT.

The chain carries TRBV5-1 and TRBJ2-7; D unresolved. The germline gives CDR1 SGHRS, CDR2 YFSETQ. Trimming shortened V by 5 bases and J by 5 bases, and 11 bases separated the two germline ends. This CDR3 is built from 12 residues. CDR3 protein: CASRPNRDEQYF. The CDR3 DNA sequence: TGCGCCAGCAGACCTAATCGGGACGAGCAGTACTTC.